What follows are 31 T cell receptor beta chains derived from one specimen sequenced in a study of blood T cell repertoires in COVID-19. The repertoire was sequenced with immunoSEQ multiplex PCR; TCRdb's copy has only in-frame clones and lacks some. The sample contains 200,000 to 250,000 clones, less than 90% of which appear only once. Sequencing was done on a sample of PBMCs or T cells enriched from blood (not recorded which). These receptor sequences come from a woman aged 25 to 39 who had recovered from COVID-19.

To note about this clone: The same CDR3 can be traced to other DNA sequences in this sample. This chain uses TRBV11-3 with TRBJ1-1, with D unclear. CDR3 size: 13 residues. The germline V gene encodes CDR1 SGHNT and CDR2 YENEEA. Trimming removed 2 bases at V and 3 bases at J, with 7 bases between. For the CDR3, the DNA is TGTGCCAGCAGCTTAAACAGATACACTGAAGCTTTCTTT. It codes for CASSLNRYTEAFF.

The chain combines TRBV7-8 with TRBJ2-7, with TRBD2 matching over 14 bases. Germline CDR1 is SGHVS and CDR2 is FQNEAQ. This CDR3 is built from 16 residues. V was pared by 5 bases and J by 4 bases, with 7 bases of the junction left unmatched. The CDR3 DNA is TGTGCCAGCAGCCTGTACAGACTAGCGGGGGGGTACGAGCAGTACTTC. This gives the protein CASSLYRLAGGYEQYF.

This clone came up once. CDR3 amino acids: CASSLEGLAQETQYF. The CDR3 DNA is TGTGCCAGCAGCTTAGAGGGACTAGCCCAAGAGACCCAGTACTTC. The J gene is TRBJ2-5, the V gene TRBV7-9; 9 positions agree with TRBD2. The CDR3 extends over 15 amino acids. Germline assignment: CDR1 SEHNR and CDR2 FQNEAQ (reference sequence). The V and J ends lost 1 base and 1 base, in that order; junction bases with no gene match: 1.

The rearrangement uses TRBV4-3 and TRBJ1-2; D gene ambiguous. The CDR3 totals 15 residues. Germline V CDR1 and CDR2: LGHNA, YSLEER. The V end lost 0 bases, the J end lost 3 bases, and 11 bases lay between the germline ends. CDR3 sequence: CASSQDPRGDYGYTF. The CDR3 coding sequence is TGCGCCAGCAGCCAAGATCCGCGGGGTGACTATGGCTACACCTTC.

V is TRBV4-2 and J is TRBJ2-1, with 15 bases identical to TRBD2. The CDR3 has 13 residues. Germline trimming cut 8 bases from V and 9 bases from J; bases unmatched to any gene: 2. CDR1 LGHNA and CDR2 YNFKEQ come from the germline V gene. The DNA of the CDR3 is TGTGCCAGCGGACTAGCGGGGGGGAGTGAGCAGTTCTTC. This translates into CASGLAGGSEQFF.

The chain is built from TRBV10-3 and TRBJ1-5, with D perhaps TRBD1 (6 bases). The V gene's germline CDR1 is ENHRY and CDR2 SYGVKD. The CDR3 consists of 18 residues. V dropped 3 bases and J dropped 2 bases, with 20 bases sitting between them. This CDR3 reads CAISEKDSPSRGNQPQHF. CDR3 in DNA: TGTGCCATCAGTGAAAAGGACAGCCCCAGTAGGGGCAATCAGCCCCAGCATTTT.

V gene TRBV9 combines with J gene TRBJ1-4; 7 bases align to TRBD1. Germline V lookup: CDR1 SGDLS, CDR2 YYNGEE. The CDR3 loop spans 15 amino acids. The V gene end was trimmed by 0 bases and the J gene end by 8 bases; junction bases not matched to a gene: 7. This CDR3 is CASSVATGDAEKLFF. The CDR3 DNA follows: TGTGCCAGCAGCGTAGCTACAGGGGACGCCGAAAAACTGTTTTTT.

The table lists this clone with a count of one. This rearrangement joins TRBV11-2 to TRBJ2-2, with a weak D call TRBD1 (7 bases). CDR1 and CDR2 from the germline V gene are SGHAT and FQNNGV. The V end lost 3 bases, the J end lost 0 bases, and 11 bases lay between the germline ends. This CDR3 region has 16 residues. CDR3 sequence (DNA): TGTGCCAGCAGCTTTCGCGGGACAGCGAACACCGGGGAGCTGTTTTTT. It specifies CASSFRGTANTGELFF.

The V gene is TRBV5-3, the J gene TRBJ2-1; TRBD2 matches at 14 bases. TRBV5-3 is classed as an ORF, of uncertain function. There are 19 residues in the CDR3. With 6 bases clipped from V and 1 base from J, the junction kept 12 bases outside the gene matches. CDR3 sequence (DNA): TGTGCCAGAACCCTTCTGGGGACTAGCGGGGGTTCATCCTACAATGAGCAGTTCTTC. Its translation is CARTLLGTSGGSSYNEQFF.

CDR3 residues: CASRDSLAKNIQYF. As DNA, the CDR3 is TGTGCCAGCAGAGACAGTCTAGCCAAAAACATTCAGTACTTC. V usage is TRBV13 and J usage is TRBJ2-4, with D perhaps matching TRBD1 (5 bases). The germline V and J ends were trimmed by 6 bases and 0 bases, with 9 bases remaining between them. This CDR3 is 14 amino acids long. Germline CDR1 PRHDT, CDR2 FYEKMQ (reference sequence).

The CDR3, as DNA: TGTGCCAGCAGCGTTGGGCCCTTTCGGCATAATTCACCCCTCCACTTT. Protein: CASSVGPFRHNSPLHF. The chain recombines TRBV7-3 with TRBJ1-6; D unresolved. The V and J ends lost 5 bases and 5 bases respectively, with 16 bases between them. The germline gives CDR1 SGHTA, CDR2 FQGTGA. The CDR3 is 16 residues long.

The chain carries TRBV20-1 and TRBJ1-1; D is uncertain. The ends were cut back, 6 bases at V and 2 bases at J, with 7 bases in the middle. This CDR3 is 11 amino acids long. Germline V CDR1 and CDR2: DFQATT, SNEGSKA (reference sequence). CDR3: CSARLNTEAFF. CDR3 nucleotides: TGCAGTGCCAGGTTAAACACTGAAGCTTTCTTT.

This rearrangement joins TRBV11-2 to TRBJ1-1, with D possibly matching TRBD1 (5 bases). The CDR3 consists of 17 residues. The germline CDR1 and CDR2 sequences are SGHAT and FQNNGV. V was clipped by 1 base and J by 5 bases, with 20 bases between them. The CDR3: CASSLGSPTGIGTEAFF. Written as DNA, the CDR3 is TGTGCCAGCAGCTTAGGGAGCCCTACAGGTATAGGGACTGAAGCTTTCTTT.

The CDR3 sequence is CASSLNPAGPISGNTIYF. CDR3 sequence (DNA): TGTGCCAGCAGCTTAAATCCTGCGGGGCCCATTTCTGGAAACACCATATATTTT. This chain connects TRBV7-3 to TRBJ1-3, with TRBD1 as a possible D gene (5 bases). Germline CDR1 reads SGHTA; CDR2 reads FQGTGA. There are 18 residues in the CDR3. V was clipped by 1 base and J by 1 base, with 17 bases between them.

The count of this clone is one. The chain combines TRBV3-1 (or the pseudogene TRBV3-2) with TRBJ2-5, with a tentative D call TRBD1 (5 bases). From germline, CDR1 is LGHDT and CDR2 YNNKEL (reference sequence). V was clipped by 1 base and J by 2 bases, with 8 bases between them. This CDR3 has 14 residues. The CDR3 sequence: CASSQGQLQETQYF. DNA for the CDR3: TGTGCCAGCAGCCAAGGACAGTTGCAAGAGACCCAGTACTTC.

This clone has a handful of counts. V and J are TRBV3-1 (or the pseudogene TRBV3-2) and TRBJ1-2; D is uncertain. The CDR3 has 14 residues. CDR1 is LGHDT and CDR2 is YNNKEL in the germline V gene (reference sequence). V was pared by 0 bases and J by 5 bases, with 10 bases between. In nucleotides, the CDR3 is TGTGCCAGCAGCCAAGATCCGGGGAGGTATGGCTACACCTTC. This encodes CASSQDPGRYGYTF.

V and J are TRBV6-1 and TRBJ2-3, with 9 bases fitting TRBD2. The CDR3 sequence is 15 residues long. Germline CDR1 and CDR2: MNHNS and SASEGT. The V and J ends lost 1 base and 4 bases, in that order; junction bases with no gene match: 3. CDR3 in DNA: TGTGCCAGCAGTGAAGGTAGCGGGGGTTCAGATACGCAGTATTTT. This gives the protein CASSEGSGGSDTQYF.

The chain is built from TRBV5-4 and TRBJ1-6; D is unresolved. Trimming stripped 0 bases from V and 0 bases from J, with 4 bases between. The CDR3 spans 15 residues. CDR1 is SGHNT, CDR2 YYREEE, per germline (reference sequence). The DNA for the CDR3 is TGTGCCAGCAGCTTGGTCAGCTCCTATAATTCACCCCTCCACTTT. It specifies CASSLVSSYNSPLHF.

The chain links TRBV7-2 to TRBJ1-2; D is possibly TRBD1 (6 bases). Deletions cut 1 base from V and 2 bases from J, with 11 bases between. Germline assignment: CDR1 SGHTA and CDR2 FQGNSA. This CDR3 spans 15 amino acids. CDR3 sequence reads: CASSLGWGLNYGYTF. The DNA of the CDR3 is TGTGCCAGCAGCTTAGGGTGGGGGCTCAACTATGGCTACACCTTC. The full variable domain, with the rest looked up from reference TRBV7-2 and TRBJ1-2, is GAGVSQSPSNKVTEKGKDVELRCDPISGHTALYWYRQSLGQGLEFLIYFQGNSAPDKSGLPSDRFSAERTGGSVSTLTIQRTQQEDSAVYLCASSLGWGLNYGYTFGSGTRLTVV.

This sequence joins TRBV4-2 and TRBJ1-1, with D hard to call. V lost 4 bases and J lost 0, with 12 bases in between. The V gene's germline CDR1 is LGHNA and CDR2 YNFKEQ. CDR3 length: 15 residues. The DNA of the CDR3 is TGTGCCAGCAGCCGACCGACACCCATGAACACTGAAGCTTTCTTT. Translation gives CASSRPTPMNTEAFF.

This chain connects TRBV25-1 to TRBJ1-1; possible D gene TRBD1, 6 bases. The germline V gene encodes CDR1 MGHDK and CDR2 SYGVNS. V was cut by 3 bases and J by 4 bases, with 12 bases left in between. The CDR3 extends over 14 amino acids. The CDR3 region has the DNA TGTGCCAGCAGTGAGACAGGCCGAAGCACTGAAGCTTTCTTT. This codes for CASSETGRSTEAFF.

The rearrangement links TRBV4-3 to TRBJ1-1; D gene ambiguous. Per the germline V gene, CDR1 is LGHNA and CDR2 is YSLEER. Trimming stripped 0 bases from V and 5 bases from J, with 7 bases between. This CDR3 region has 13 residues. The CDR3 is CASSQDSETEAFF. Here the CDR3 DNA reads TGCGCCAGCAGCCAAGATTCAGAAACTGAAGCTTTCTTT.

The chain carries TRBV7-9 and TRBJ2-1, with a weak D call TRBD2 (7 bases). The germline gives CDR1 SEHNR, CDR2 FQNEAQ (reference sequence). The V and J ends lost 2 bases and 8 bases respectively, with 16 bases between them. CDR3 length: 15 residues. CDR3 protein: CASSLREGGLDEQFF. The CDR3 DNA follows: TGTGCCAGCAGCTTAAGGGAGGGGGGTTTGGATGAGCAGTTCTTC.

In its sample, this clone was seen once. V is TRBV4-3 and J is TRBJ2-2; D might be TRBD2 (7 bases). V was shortened by 4 bases and J by 3 bases, with 18 bases between the two germline ends. Germline CDR1 and CDR2: LGHNA and YSLEER. This CDR3 is built from 17 residues. The CDR3 here is CASSPSVGGLDTGELFF. DNA for the CDR3: TGCGCCAGCAGCCCGTCTGTCGGGGGGCTTGACACCGGGGAGCTGTTTTTT.

This chain links TRBV19 with TRBJ2-2, with 10 bases that match TRBD2. This CDR3 has 14 amino acids. The germline CDR1 and CDR2 sequences are LNHDA and SQIVND (reference sequence). The V segment lost 3 bases and the J segment 8 bases; nucleotides outside the gene matches: 3. The CDR3 DNA follows: TGTGCCAGTAGTATGCTAGCGGGGGCTGGGGAGCTGTTTTTT. Amino acids: CASSMLAGAGELFF.

This sequence joins TRBV7-3 and TRBJ2-3, with 7 bases lining up with TRBD2. Losses at the gene ends were 2 bases for V and 6 bases for J; bases not matched to a gene: 8. Per the germline V gene, CDR1 is SGHTA and CDR2 is FQGTGA. This CDR3 contains 15 residues. In DNA, the CDR3 is TGTGCCAGCAGCTTAGGCGGCGGGGAGGGTGATACGCAGTATTTT. It is translated as CASSLGGGEGDTQYF.

V and J are TRBV21-1 and TRBJ1-5; no check of the table's D call, TRBD1, against the DNA was made. TRBV21-1 is a pseudogene segment. The CDR3 sequence is 18 residues long. CDR3 in amino acids: CASSKDGQEQYSNQPQHF. The CDR3, as DNA: TGTGCCAGCAGCAAAGATGGACAGGAGCAATATAGCAATCAGCCCCAGCATTTT.

This clone showed up just a few times. In the same sample, other DNA sequences code for this CDR3. The CDR3 DNA is TGTGCCACCCGGGGGCAGGGGGACACCGGGGAGCTGTTTTTT. Its translation: CATRGQGDTGELFF. The chain recombines TRBV24-1 with TRBJ2-2, with a weak D call TRBD1 (7 bases). The CDR3 loop spans 14 amino acids. Trimming stripped 9 bases from V and 3 bases from J, with 13 bases between. CDR1 is KGHDR and CDR2 is SFDVKD in the germline V gene.

This sequence joins TRBV10-1 and TRBJ2-7; D gene uncertain. CDR3 size: 13 residues. V shed 4 bases and J shed 0 bases, with 7 bases lying between them. The V gene's germline CDR1 is WNHNN and CDR2 SYGVQD (reference sequence). In DNA, the CDR3 is TGCGCCAGCAGTGTCTGTCCCTCCTACGAGCAGTACTTC. Protein sequence: CASSVCPSYEQYF.

The chain couples TRBV20-1 to TRBJ1-1; perhaps TRBD1 as D (5 bases). The length of the CDR3 is 11 residues. CDR1 and CDR2 (germline): DFQATT, SNEGSKA (reference sequence). V lost 2 bases to trimming and J lost 5 bases, with 6 bases between them. The CDR3 DNA sequence: TGCAGTGCTAGACAGGGAACTGAAGCTTTCTTT. It specifies CSARQGTEAFF.

The CDR3 is CAISESPIGGYNEQFF. The CDR3 DNA sequence: TGTGCCATCAGTGAGTCGCCAATCGGGGGATACAATGAGCAGTTCTTC. The chain combines TRBV10-3 with TRBJ2-1; weak D call: TRBD2 (6 bases). CDR1 and CDR2 from the germline V gene are ENHRY and SYGVKD. V was clipped by 0 bases and J by 4 bases, with 13 bases between them. The CDR3 consists of 16 residues.